The 30 T cell receptor beta chains listed next were all sequenced from one sample in a study of shared clonotypes between healthy human individuals. Here immunoSEQ multiplex PCR was the method, and the copy in TCRdb shows in-frame clones only, minus some. This table holds some 1,400,000 clones, 95% to 97% found once. Input material: naive CD4+ T cells sorted from blood. Subset defined: CD45RA+ positively selected. Receptors originate from a man between 25 and 39 years old in good health.

The chain links TRBV19 to TRBJ2-7, with TRBD1 identical over 9 bases. This CDR3 contains 15 residues. Germline V gene sequence: CDR1 LNHDA, CDR2 SQIVND (reference sequence). The V segment lost 1 base and the J segment 3 bases; nucleotides outside the gene matches: 4. The CDR3 is CASSIAPGQGYEQYF. The DNA for the CDR3 is TGTGCCAGTAGTATAGCCCCGGGACAGGGCTACGAGCAGTACTTC.

The chain uses TRBV4-3 and TRBJ2-1, with 8 bases that match TRBD2. The V and J ends lost 2 bases and 7 bases, in that order; junction bases with no gene match: 10. Per germline, CDR1 LGHNA and CDR2 YSLEER. The CDR3 sequence is 16 residues long. The CDR3 here is CASSQSSGTRINEQFF. The CDR3 DNA follows: TGCGCCAGCAGCCAATCCTCCGGGACTAGGATTAATGAGCAGTTCTTC.

This clone occurred once. DNA for the CDR3: TGTGCCAGCAGCGTTAGGACAGGGACAGATACGCAGTATTTT. Its protein product is CASSVRTGTDTQYF. The rearrangement joins TRBV5-5 to TRBJ2-3; 8 bases line up with TRBD1. CDR3 length equals 14 residues. Trimming removed 4 bases from V and 3 bases from J; junction bases left unmatched: 4. CDR1 is SGHKS and CDR2 is YYEKEE in the germline V gene (reference sequence).

The chain joins TRBV7-3 to TRBJ2-5, with D perhaps matching TRBD1 or TRBD2 (6 bases each). Germline V CDR1 and CDR2: SGHTA, FQGTGA. Trimming left V 5 bases short and J 5 bases short, with 15 bases between. CDR3 length: 14 amino acids. The DNA of the CDR3 is TGTGCCAGCAGCCGGGGGACACCCGGGGAGACCCAGTACTTC. It is translated as CASSRGTPGETQYF.

This chain connects TRBV6-1 to TRBJ1-1; 7 bases are shared with TRBD1. The CDR3 has 16 amino acids. CDR1 is MNHNS and CDR2 is SASEGT in the germline V gene. V dropped 4 bases and J dropped 0; count of bases not matched to a gene: 8. The CDR3 spells CASSVGTVPMNTEAFF. CDR3 coding DNA: TGTGCCAGCAGTGTCGGGACAGTCCCCATGAACACTGAAGCTTTCTTT.

This rearrangement joins TRBV19 to TRBJ1-5; D unclear. This CDR3 has 11 amino acids. Germline V gene sequence: CDR1 LNHDA, CDR2 SQIVND (reference sequence). Trimming cost V 9 bases and J 4 bases, with 7 bases left between them. The CDR3 protein is CARTINQPQHF. The CDR3 coding sequence is TGTGCCAGGACAATTAATCAGCCCCAGCATTTT.

This chain joins TRBV7-2 and TRBJ1-4; D possibly corresponds to TRBD1 (5 bases). The CDR3 extends over 14 amino acids. Germline V gene data show CDR1 as SGHTA and CDR2 as FQGNSA. V was shortened by 1 base and J by 8 bases, with 11 bases between the two germline ends. The CDR3 nucleotides read TGTGCCAGCAGCTTAGGGCAGGGAGCCGAAAAACTGTTTTTT. Its protein is CASSLGQGAEKLFF. Together with reference TRBV7-2 and TRBJ1-4, the CDR3 gives the full variable domain: GAGVSQSPSNKVTEKGKDVELRCDPISGHTALYWYRQSLGQGLEFLIYFQGNSAPDKSGLPSDRFSAERTGGSVSTLTIQRTQQEDSAVYLCASSLGQGAEKLFFGSGTQLSVL.

The V call is TRBV5-1, the J call TRBJ1-1, with a tentative D call TRBD1 (5 bases). The CDR3 length is 14 residues. From germline, CDR1 is SGHRS and CDR2 YFSETQ. Trimming cost V 4 bases and J 4 bases, with 14 bases left between them. The CDR3 coding sequence is TGCGCCAGCAGCCCGCAGGGCCAGGGCACTGAAGCTTTCTTT. It yields the protein CASSPQGQGTEAFF.

The chain joins TRBV9 to TRBJ1-1; tentative D call: TRBD1 (5 bases). This CDR3 region has 15 residues. Trimming stripped 4 bases from V and 1 base from J, with 14 bases between. Looked up from germline, CDR1 is SGDLS and CDR2 is YYNGEE. Written as DNA, the CDR3 is TGTGCCAGCAGCCCACGCCACACAGGGAACACTGAAGCTTTCTTT. Translation: CASSPRHTGNTEAFF.

The V and J genes are TRBV18 and TRBJ1-5, with TRBD1 as a possible D gene (5 bases). From germline, CDR1 is KGHSH and CDR2 LQKENI. The CDR3 loop spans 17 amino acids. V was trimmed by 6 bases and J by 1 base, leaving 19 bases between them. The CDR3 protein is CASSPTGGSGSNQPQHF. In DNA form, the CDR3 reads TGTGCCAGCTCGCCTACAGGCGGGTCGGGAAGCAATCAGCCCCAGCATTTT.

The chain combines TRBV9 with TRBJ2-5; D is unresolved. The germline V gene has CDR1 SGDLS and CDR2 YYNGEE. V was pared by 0 bases and J by 5 bases, with 11 bases between. CDR3 length equals 14 residues. The CDR3 reads CASSVGSEMETQYF. The CDR3 bases are TGTGCCAGCAGCGTAGGGTCGGAAATGGAGACCCAGTACTTC.

J is TRBJ2-1 and V is TRBV25-1; D is undetermined. V lost 2 bases and J lost 8, with 10 bases in between. CDR3 length: 13 residues. Germline V gene sequence: CDR1 MGHDK, CDR2 SYGVNS. CDR3 DNA sequence: TGTGCCAGCAGTGAACCTATAGCAGATGAGCAGTTCTTC. It yields the protein CASSEPIADEQFF.

With regard to this clone: Other DNA sequences of this sample code for an identical CDR3. J is TRBJ2-7 and V is TRBV6-5; 7 nucleotides match TRBD2. The V gene end was trimmed by 2 bases and the J gene end by 4 bases; junction bases not matched to a gene: 5. CDR1 and CDR2 (germline): MNHEY, SVGAGI. This CDR3 is 14 amino acids long. The CDR3 region has the DNA TGTGCCAGCAGTTACGGGCTAGCGGCATACGAGCAGTACTTC. Translation: CASSYGLAAYEQYF.

The rearrangement joins TRBV28 to TRBJ2-7; D perhaps matches TRBD1 (5 bases). The CDR3 runs 14 residues. V lost 1 base and J 5 bases, leaving 12 bases between the germline ends. The germline V gene has CDR1 MDHEN and CDR2 SYDVKM. DNA of the CDR3: TGTGCCAGCAGTTTATCAGGGCCCCGTAACGAGCAGTACTTC. Its translation: CASSLSGPRNEQYF.

This clone was seen once. The J gene is TRBJ2-5, the V gene TRBV29-1; 8 bases are a match to TRBD1. Germline V lookup: CDR1 SQVTM, CDR2 ANQGSEA. The V segment lost 5 bases and the J segment 4 bases; nucleotides outside the gene matches: 9. CDR3 size: 14 residues. CDR3 nucleotides: TGCAGCGTTACCCGGACAGGGATATTAGAGACCCAGTACTTC. Translating it yields CSVTRTGILETQYF.

The chain couples TRBV9 to TRBJ1-1; 10 bases align to TRBD1. Trimming removed 3 bases from V and 5 bases from J; junction bases left unmatched: 10. Germline V gene lookup returns CDR1 SGDLS and CDR2 YYNGEE. CDR3 length equals 16 residues. The CDR3 sequence: CASSAPGQGRWTEAFF. In nucleotides, the CDR3 is TGTGCCAGCAGCGCACCGGGACAGGGGCGTTGGACTGAAGCTTTCTTT.

This chain connects TRBV2 to TRBJ2-1, with D tentatively TRBD2 (6 bases). The CDR3 has 16 residues. Germline V lookup: CDR1 SNHLY, CDR2 FYNNEI. The V gene lost 6 bases and the J gene lost 0 bases, with 15 bases spanning the gap. CDR3 residues: CASRERAGSSYNEQFF. The CDR3, as DNA: TGTGCCAGCAGGGAGCGGGCGGGGAGCTCCTACAATGAGCAGTTCTTC.

The genes are TRBV6-1 and TRBJ1-1; D is possibly TRBD1 (5 bases). Germline-derived CDR1 and CDR2 are MNHNS and SASEGT. This CDR3 comprises 13 residues. The ends were cut back, 5 bases at V and 3 bases at J, with 10 bases in the middle. The CDR3 sequence is CASSRRVDTEAFF. DNA for the CDR3: TGTGCCAGCAGTCGCAGGGTGGACACTGAAGCTTTCTTT.

This chain links TRBV7-2 with TRBJ2-1; D is perhaps TRBD2 (5 bases). Deletions cut 6 bases from V and 7 bases from J, with 19 bases between. The length of the CDR3 is 15 residues. The germline V gene encodes CDR1 SGHTA and CDR2 FQGNSA. The CDR3 bases are TGTGCCAGCAGGCCCCATACTAGGAATTTTAATGAGCAGTTCTTC. Residues: CASRPHTRNFNEQFF.

In its sample, this clone was seen a few times. The CDR3 loop is CASSSRATEGYTF. CDR3 DNA: TGTGCCAGCAGTTCCCGCGCCACTGAGGGCTACACCTTC. The rearrangement joins TRBV28 to TRBJ1-2; D unclear. Germline-derived CDR1 and CDR2 are MDHEN and SYDVKM. The CDR3 contains 13 residues. Trimming pared 4 bases from V and 8 bases from J, leaving 14 bases between.

The V call is TRBV4-1, the J call TRBJ1-2; the match to TRBD1 covers 11 bases. V shed 5 bases, J shed 6 bases, and the junction held 5 bases outside the gene matches. CDR3 size: 14 residues. In germline, CDR1 is MGHRA, CDR2 YSYEKL. CDR3: CASSDRTGGNGYTF. CDR3 sequence (DNA): TGCGCCAGCAGCGATAGGACAGGGGGCAATGGCTACACCTTC.

CDR3 residues: CASSPGTSMAENEQFF. In DNA form, the CDR3 reads TGTGCCAGCAGCCCGGGGACCTCGATGGCGGAAAATGAGCAGTTCTTC. The J gene is TRBJ2-1, the V gene TRBV7-9; D tentatively fits TRBD1 or TRBD2 (5 bases each). The CDR3 spans 16 residues. V was trimmed by 5 bases and J by 7 bases, leaving 21 bases between them. Looked up from germline, CDR1 is SEHNR and CDR2 is FQNEAQ (reference sequence).

As concerns this clone: The sample has other DNA sequences that encode this CDR3 too. J is TRBJ2-7 and V is TRBV5-1; D unresolved. Trimming shortened V by 0 bases and J by 0 bases, and 7 bases separated the two germline ends. CDR3 size: 14 residues. Germline lookup yields CDR1 SGHRS and CDR2 YFSETQ. CDR3: CASSLGGNSYEQYF. As DNA, the CDR3 is TGCGCCAGCAGCTTGGGTGGAAACTCCTACGAGCAGTACTTC.

V usage is TRBV5-4 and J usage is TRBJ2-2; 9 positions agree with TRBD2. Germline CDR1 and CDR2: SGHNT and YYREEE (reference sequence). The CDR3 is 18 amino acids. V shed 0 bases, J shed 5 bases, and the junction held 11 bases outside the gene matches. The CDR3 DNA reads TGTGCCAGCAGCTTGGAAGGCGGGAGGGCCGAGAGAACCGGGGAGCTGTTTTTT. Translation gives CASSLEGGRAERTGELFF. Full variable domain (outside the CDR3, taken from reference TRBV5-4 and TRBJ2-2): ETGVTQSPTHLIKTRGQQVTLRCSSQSGHNTVSWYQQALGQGPQFIFQYYREEENGRGNFPPRFSGLQFPNYSSELNVNALELDDSALYLCASSLEGGRAERTGELFFGEGSRLTVL.

This chain joins TRBV14 and TRBJ2-1, with 12 bases aligning to TRBD2. Germline values: CDR1 SGHDN, CDR2 FVKESK. The V segment lost 4 bases and the J segment 0 bases; nucleotides outside the gene matches: 16. The CDR3 spans 21 residues. The CDR3 DNA is TGTGCCAGCAGCCGCCTCCGCGCCGGGACTAGCGGGTCTAGCTCCTACAATGAGCAGTTCTTC. Its translation is CASSRLRAGTSGSSSYNEQFF.

The rearrangement uses TRBV11-2 and TRBJ2-5; 8 bases are shared with TRBD1. V lost 5 bases and J lost 2; bases outside the gene matches: 7. The germline V gene has CDR1 SGHAT and CDR2 FQNNGV. This CDR3 is built from 15 residues. CDR3 coding DNA: TGTGCCAGCAGCAAGACAGGGGTAGATCAAGAGACCCAGTACTTC. Its protein product is CASSKTGVDQETQYF. Drawing the rest from reference TRBV11-2 and TRBJ2-5, the complete variable domain is EAGVAQSPRYKIIEKRQSVAFWCNPISGHATLYWYQQILGQGPKLLIQFQNNGVVDDSQLPKDRFSAERLKGVDSTLKIQPAKLEDSAVYLCASSKTGVDQETQYFGPGTRLLVL.

The chain links TRBV28 to TRBJ2-7; 7 bases match TRBD1. This CDR3 has 15 amino acids. The ends lost 6 bases at V and 7 bases at J; junction bases unmatched: 15. The germline V gene has CDR1 MDHEN and CDR2 SYDVKM. This CDR3 is CASSSLPGQQSEQYF. CDR3 coding DNA: TGTGCCAGCAGCAGCTTACCGGGACAGCAAAGTGAGCAGTACTTC.

This clone was recorded a few times. The V gene is TRBV7-9, the J gene TRBJ1-1, with 9 bases lining up with TRBD1. Unmatched junction bases numbered 2, after V lost 5 bases and J lost 1 base. The CDR3 loop spans 14 amino acids. The V gene's germline CDR1 is SEHNR and CDR2 FQNEAQ (reference sequence). DNA of the CDR3: TGTGCCAGCAGCGCGGGACAGGGGAACACTGAAGCTTTCTTT. Its translation is CASSAGQGNTEAFF.

This clone was counted a single time. The chain carries TRBV19 and TRBJ1-3, with D hard to call. Trimming cost V 4 bases and J 1 base, with 17 bases left between them. There are 17 residues in the CDR3. Germline-derived CDR1 and CDR2 are LNHDA and SQIVND (reference sequence). The CDR3 DNA reads TGTGCCAGTAGTAGCACAGCTTCCTCCGCTTCTGGAAACACCATATATTTT. Translated: CASSSTASSASGNTIYF.

The chain uses TRBV30 and TRBJ1-3, with D uncertain. The germline gives CDR1 GTSNPN, CDR2 SVGIG (reference sequence). The CDR3 runs 13 residues. V lost 1 base, J lost 4 bases, and 8 bases lay in between. In DNA, the CDR3 is TGTGCCTGGAGTGCCGGGAACGGAAACACCATATATTTT. Protein product: CAWSAGNGNTIYF.